The entry below gives a single T cell receptor (beta chain) sequence along with its context. No antigen is known for it. Trimming took 5 bases from V and 4 from J; bases not matched to a gene: 9. This CDR3 spans 15 amino acids. Per germline, CDR1 SGHTA and CDR2 FQGTGA. This record belongs to a study of OX40 agonist ivuxolimab in advanced cancers. Looking at the study overall: The patients' treatment was ivuxolimab, an agonistic anti-OX40 (CD134) antibody. Recorded diagnoses for dose-escalation patients were hepatocellular carcinoma, melanoma, renal cell or head and neck cancer. General study points: With doses of 0.1 to 3.0 mg/kg, CD4+ and CD8+ blood T cells had undergone clonal expansion by week 6.

Here immunoSEQ multiplex PCR was the method, and the copy in TCRdb shows in-frame clones only, minus some. This sample has around 140,000 clones; about nine tenths occur once, and the top ten carry approximately 1%. Peripheral blood came from all dose cohorts at three timepoints. J is TRBJ1-1 and V is TRBV7-3, with 8 bases matching TRBD1. Sequencing was performed on CD4+ or CD8+ T cells sorted from blood, taken in a trial of the OX40 agonist ivuxolimab. This sequence was found in an adult with an advanced solid tumor such as melanoma, head and neck, liver or kidney cancer. The CDR3 DNA reads TGTGCCAGCAGCGCACAGGGGGACGGTAGCACTGAAGCTTTCTTT. It yields the protein CASSAQGDGSTEAFF.